This is a list of T cell receptor beta chains from one sample in a study of CD4 T cells in relation to SARS-CoV-2 and coronaviruses. Their antigens remain unidentified. The assay was immunoSEQ multiplex PCR, and TCRdb's table has in-frame clones only and misses some. The data show 19,000 or so clones, 70% to 85% seen once. The sample consisted of CD4+ T cells from PBMCs, cultured in vitro. These receptors all stem from a human donor in good health. Each CDR3 is given with its conserved first and last residue. D genes are given only for firm matches. Rows may omit the clone size; those that give it use once, few, many or a size class.

V gene,clone size,J gene,CDR3 length,D gene,CDR3 protein,CDR3 DNA
TRBV28,few,TRBJ1-4,13,-,CASSRKMGEKLFF,TGTGCCAGCAGCCGCAAAATGGGTGAAAAACTGTTTTTT
TRBV27,-,TRBJ1-2,16,-,CASSFGMGGSNYGYTF,TGTGCCAGCAGTTTCGGAATGGGGGGGTCAAACTATGGCTACACCTTC
TRBV7-9,-,TRBJ2-2,13,-,CASSPQNTGELFF,TGTGCCAGCAGCCCGCAAAACACCGGGGAGCTGTTTTTT
TRBV10-2,-,TRBJ2-7,19,TRBD2,CASSESGSGRPKYKREQYF,TGCGCCAGCAGTGAGTCGGGAAGCGGGAGGCCGAAATATAAAAGGGAGCAGTACTTC
TRBV2,-,TRBJ2-5,13,-,CASSDHTQETQYF,TGTGCCAGCAGTGACCACACCCAAGAGACCCAGTACTTC
TRBV6-5,-,TRBJ2-7,14,-,CASSWTQGSLEQYF,TGTGCCAGCAGCTGGACGCAGGGTTCCCTCGAGCAGTACTTC
TRBV7-8,-,TRBJ2-6,18,TRBD1,CASSQPTGESSGANVLTF,TGTGCCAGCAGCCAGCCGACAGGGGAAAGCTCTGGGGCCAACGTCCTGACTTTC
TRBV2,-,TRBJ2-3,14,TRBD2,CASTRLAGTDTQYF,TGTGCCAGCACCCGACTAGCGGGAACAGATACGCAGTATTTT
TRBV18,-,TRBJ2-5,14,-,CASSPTTGQETQYF,TGTGCCAGCTCACCAACAACAGGACAAGAGACCCAGTACTTC
TRBV27,-,TRBJ2-7,13,-,CASSVRSSHEQYF,TGTGCCAGCAGTGTCCGGAGTAGCCACGAGCAGTACTTC
TRBV3-1/TRBV3-2,-,TRBJ2-3,15,-,CASSQGSGVPDTQYF,TGTGCCAGCAGCCAAGGATCAGGGGTCCCAGATACGCAGTATTTT
TRBV2,few,TRBJ1-6,13,-,CATGEDWNSPLHF,TGTGCCACAGGGGAGGATTGGAATTCACCCCTCCACTTT
TRBV4-1,-,TRBJ2-6,18,TRBD1,CASSQYRGYRPGANVLTF,TGCGCCAGCAGCCAATACAGGGGGTATAGACCTGGGGCCAACGTCCTGACTTTC
TRBV24-1,-,TRBJ2-2,15,-,CATSDLVINTGELFF,TGTGCCACCAGTGATTTGGTCATAAACACCGGGGAGCTGTTTTTT
TRBV11-3,-,TRBJ2-2,15,TRBD1,CASSLGTGRAGELFF,TGTGCCAGCAGCTTGGGGACAGGGCGGGCCGGGGAGCTGTTTTTT
TRBV24-1,few,TRBJ1-5,13,-,CATSVAGNQPQHF,TGTGCCACCAGTGTCGCGGGCAATCAGCCCCAGCATTTT
TRBV4-2,few,TRBJ2-7,13,-,CASSHVADREQYF,TGTGCCAGCAGCCATGTAGCGGACCGGGAGCAGTACTTC
TRBV4-2,-,TRBJ2-2,16,-,CASSQDLHVNTGELFF,TGTGCCAGCAGCCAAGATCTGCACGTAAACACCGGGGAGCTGTTTTTT
TRBV28,-,TRBJ2-7,16,TRBD1,CASSSYRGSSRYEQYF,TGTGCCAGCAGTTCCTACAGGGGCTCCTCCCGCTACGAGCAGTACTTC
TRBV7-3,-,TRBJ2-1,13,-,CASSFRERGEQFF,TGTGCCAGCAGCTTCCGGGAGAGGGGTGAGCAGTTCTTC
TRBV2,-,TRBJ2-7,12,-,CASTGQPYEQYF,TGTGCCAGCACCGGTCAGCCCTACGAGCAGTACTTC
TRBV10-1,-,TRBJ2-3,14,-,CASSESSVTDTQYF,TGCGCCAGCAGTGAGTCTTCCGTCACAGATACGCAGTATTTT
TRBV19,-,TRBJ2-1,11,-,CASSIGNEQFF,TGTGCCAGTAGTATCGGCAATGAGCAGTTCTTC
TRBV29-1,-,TRBJ2-3,18,TRBD2,CSVDTGLAGPRVTDTQYF,TGCAGCGTTGATACGGGACTAGCGGGGCCGAGGGTCACAGATACGCAGTATTTT
TRBV5-6,-,TRBJ2-1,16,TRBD2,CASSSQAGGVYNEQFF,TGTGCCAGCAGCTCTCAAGCGGGAGGGGTCTACAATGAGCAGTTCTTC
TRBV9,-,TRBJ2-7,14,-,CASSAGRRSYEQYF,TGTGCCAGCAGCGCGGGGCGCAGGTCCTACGAGCAGTACTTC
TRBV3-1/TRBV3-2,-,TRBJ2-1,14,-,CASSLYHGDDEQFF,TGTGCCAGCAGCCTATACCACGGGGATGATGAGCAGTTCTTC
TRBV13,-,TRBJ1-4,14,-,CASSPPGTNEKLFF,TGTGCCAGCAGCCCACCGGGGACTAATGAAAAACTGTTTTTT
TRBV7-3,-,TRBJ2-1,19,TRBD2,CASSSTGLAGLSSYNEQFF,TGTGCCAGCAGCTCTACGGGACTAGCGGGTTTGAGCTCCTACAATGAGCAGTTCTTC
TRBV2,-,TRBJ2-7,11,-,CASSEPPPQYF,TGTGCCAGCAGTGAACCCCCGCCCCAGTACTTC
TRBV3-1/TRBV3-2,-,TRBJ2-2,13,-,CASSQVKAGELFF,TGTGCCAGCAGCCAAGTGAAAGCCGGGGAGCTGTTTTTT
TRBV9,-,TRBJ2-1,15,-,CASSVVDTSPNEQFF,TGTGCCAGCAGCGTAGTTGATACTAGCCCGAATGAGCAGTTCTTC
TRBV19,-,TRBJ2-1,13,-,CASSIDLLAEQFF,TGTGCCAGTAGTATAGATCTTCTAGCGGAGCAGTTCTTC
TRBV19,-,TRBJ1-2,16,TRBD1,CASSIGYRGHGYGYTF,TGTGCCAGTAGTATAGGATACAGGGGGCATGGCTATGGCTACACCTTC
TRBV7-9,-,TRBJ2-5,14,-,CASSAFSPGGTQYF,TGTGCCAGCAGCGCATTCTCGCCTGGGGGGACCCAGTACTTC
TRBV27,few,TRBJ1-1,13,TRBD1,CASSLYRGTEAFF,TGTGCCAGCAGTTTATACAGGGGAACTGAAGCTTTCTTT
TRBV6-2/TRBV6-3,-,TRBJ2-1,17,TRBD2,CASSRRLADYSYNEQFF,TGTGCCAGCAGCCGACGACTAGCGGACTACTCCTACAATGAGCAGTTCTTC